This section outlines one T cell receptor (beta chain) sequence together with its context. Antigen: not known. Germline values: CDR1 SGDLS, CDR2 YYNGEE. Trimming shortened V by 7 bases and J by 6 bases, and 17 bases separated the two germline ends. There are 13 residues in the CDR3. The data were taken from a study of cytomegalovirus exposure and HLA in healthy donors. Points from the study as a whole: The study carried out a later analysis of TCR beta sequences. It associated under 20,000 of them with specific HLA alleles at a false discovery rate of 0.05.

PCR primers comprised 60 Vbeta and 13 Jbeta primers. The table came from immunoSEQ multiplex PCR; TCRdb's copy has only in-frame clones and leaves some out. Of over 85,000 clones in the sample, 79% were seen once. These donors counted as nominally healthy when sampled, but unrecorded immune exposures were likely. The source is a young man in good health and CMV-seropositive. The sequencing input was PBMCs. The genes are TRBV9 and TRBJ2-7, with a tentative D call TRBD1 (6 bases). The CDR3 spells CASASGQGTEQYF. The CDR3 coding sequence is TGTGCCAGCGCCTCGGGCCAGGGGACCGAGCAGTACTTC.